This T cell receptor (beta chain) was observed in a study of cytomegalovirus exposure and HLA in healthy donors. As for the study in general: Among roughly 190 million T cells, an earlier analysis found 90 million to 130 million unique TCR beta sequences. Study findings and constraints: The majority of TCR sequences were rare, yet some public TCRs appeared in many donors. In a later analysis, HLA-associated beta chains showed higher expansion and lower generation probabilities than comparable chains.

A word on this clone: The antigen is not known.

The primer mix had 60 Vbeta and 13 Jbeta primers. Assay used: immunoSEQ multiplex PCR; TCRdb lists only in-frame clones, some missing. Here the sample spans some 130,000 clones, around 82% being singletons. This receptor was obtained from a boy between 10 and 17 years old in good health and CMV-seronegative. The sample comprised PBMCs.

The DNA for the CDR3 is TGTGCCAGCAGAACCCGGGACAGGGGGCTGTACGAGCAGTACTTC. It translates to CASRTRDRGLYEQYF. This sequence joins TRBV5-6 and TRBJ2-7; 12 bases are a match to TRBD1. Germline-derived CDR1 and CDR2 are SGHDT and YYEEEE. Trimming took 5 bases from V and 4 from J; bases not matched to a gene: 7. The CDR3 runs 15 residues.